Listed here is a single T cell receptor (beta chain). Its antigen remains unidentified. This entry is derived from a study of vaccination and CD4 T cells after COVID-19. The wider study: Six males and four females, two Hispanic, made up the convalescents.

Stated treatment: approximately 9-day PBMC culture with coronavirus spike peptide pools or control peptides (ViraFEST assay). IL-2 (roughly 10 IU/ml) and peptide pools (about 10 ug/ml) were added to cultures of around 2 million PBMCs per well. The V and J ends lost 6 bases and 7 bases, in that order; junction bases with no gene match: 8. Germline CDR1 is LNHDA and CDR2 is SQIVND (reference sequence). This CDR3 is built from 14 residues. With the Oncomine TCR Beta short-read assay, DNA from cultured CD4+ T cells was sequenced. In TCRdb, the PCR reads were re-called with MiXCR into one record per CDR3 protein. The sample shows 9,500 to 15,000 distinct CDR3 sequences, less than 40% of them seen only once.

The sequence was collected from a human donor with COVID-19. V is TRBV19 and J is TRBJ1-5, with 8 bases aligning to TRBD1. The sequencing input was cultured CD4+ T cells from blood. CDR3 amino acids: CASSSRGQGQPQHF. The DNA for the CDR3 is TGTGCCAGTAGCTCCAGGGGGCAAGGCCAGCCCCAGCATTTT.